A single sample is the source of the 16 T cell receptor beta chains below, sequenced in a study of breast tumors, draining lymph nodes, adjacent tissues. TCRdb passed the multiplex PCR reads through MiXCR, listing each CDR3 protein once. Among about 60,000 distinct CDR3 sequences listed, less than 75% were seen once. Sequenced input: breast tumor tissue. The origin of the receptors is a female donor with breast cancer. Some clones in this sample may be carry-over from other donors' samples.

This rearrangement joins TRBV10-3 to TRBJ2-3; tentatively, D is TRBD1 or TRBD2 (5 bases each). This CDR3 is 14 amino acids long. CDR1 is ENHRY, CDR2 SYGVKD, per germline. V gave up 6 bases and J gave up 4 bases, with 14 bases separating them. This CDR3 is CAISDSSGADTQYF. The CDR3 DNA reads TGTGCCATCAGCGACAGCTCCGGGGCAGATACGCAGTATTTT.

The chain recombines TRBV5-1 with TRBJ2-3; 9 bases match TRBD2. There are 15 residues in the CDR3. Trimming took 0 bases from V and 4 from J; bases not matched to a gene: 3. In germline, CDR1 is SGHRS, CDR2 YFSETQ. The CDR3 region has the DNA TGCGCCAGCAGCTTGGAGGGCGGGGGGGCAGATACGCAGTATTTT. Encoded protein: CASSLEGGGADTQYF.

This chain connects TRBV11-2 to TRBJ1-6; no clear D gene. The CDR3 consists of 11 residues. V lost 8 bases to trimming and J lost 9 bases, with 8 bases between them. Germline V CDR1 and CDR2: SGHAT, FQNNGV. CDR3 sequence: CASSRGSPLHF. CDR3 DNA: TGTGCCAGCTCACGGGGTTCACCCCTCCACTTT. The entire variable domain, with the rest obtained from reference TRBV11-2 and TRBJ1-6, is as follows: EAGVAQSPRYKIIEKRQSVAFWCNPISGHATLYWYQQILGQGPKLLIQFQNNGVVDDSQLPKDRFSAERLKGVDSTLKIQPAKLEDSAVYLCASSRGSPLHFGNGTRLTVT.

The rearrangement joins TRBV24-1 to TRBJ2-3; D unresolved. The CDR3 totals 13 residues. With 5 bases removed from V and 6 bases from J, the gap between germline ends came to 11 bases. The germline V gene encodes CDR1 KGHDR and CDR2 SFDVKD. The CDR3 DNA follows: TGTGCCACCAGTGCTTCCTTAATGGATACGCAGTATTTT. Protein sequence: CATSASLMDTQYF.

This clonotype was counted between two and nine times. One end of the junction is discordant with germline, which a read error may explain. The chain combines TRBV6-6 with TRBJ2-3; weak D call: TRBD2 (6 bases). The CDR3 runs 13 residues. The germline CDR1 and CDR2 sequences are MNHNY and SVGAGI (reference sequence). This CDR3 is CASSHSRAGTQYF. CDR3 nucleotide sequence: TGTGCCAGCAGTCACTCCCGGGCGGGGACGCAGTATTTT.

The chain employs TRBV12-3 or TRBV12-4 and TRBJ1-3; D is ambiguous. Deletions cut 7 bases from V and 9 bases from J, with 16 bases between. The length of the CDR3 is 13 residues. The DNA for the CDR3 is TGTGCCAGCACTCTTTTTGGAAGAAGCACCATATATTTT. It specifies CASTLFGRSTIYF.

This clonotype was seen many times. CDR3 residues: CASRPETGFNYEQYF. CDR3 DNA sequence: TGTGCCAGCAGGCCGGAGACAGGGTTCAACTACGAGCAGTACTTC. This sequence joins TRBV12-3 or TRBV12-4 and TRBJ2-7; 7 positions match TRBD1. The CDR3 sequence is 15 residues long. The junction had 11 bases not matched to a gene; V was cut back by 6 bases and J by 3 bases.

This clonotype occurred a few times. The chain links TRBV11-3 to TRBJ1-1, with D tentatively TRBD1 (5 bases). This CDR3 spans 12 amino acids. Between the trimmed V and J ends, which lost 3 bases and 5 bases, there was a span of 7 bases. Germline CDR1 is SGHNT and CDR2 is YENEEA. The CDR3 protein is CASSFGGTEAFF. CDR3 nucleotide sequence: TGTGCCAGCAGCTTCGGGGGTACTGAAGCTTTCTTT.

This clonotype appeared many times. This sequence joins TRBV5-5 and TRBJ2-3; D gene ambiguous. Germline CDR1 and CDR2: SGHKS and YYEKEE (reference sequence). Trimming took off 3 bases at V and 6 bases at J, with 8 bases between the two ends. The CDR3 loop spans 12 amino acids. The CDR3 loop is CASSYDIDTQYF. In DNA form, the CDR3 reads TGTGCCAGCAGCTATGACATTGATACGCAGTATTTT.

The rearrangement links TRBV7-2 to TRBJ2-1; 8 positions agree with TRBD1. Germline-derived CDR1 and CDR2 are SGHTA and FQGNSA. Trimming took 5 bases from V and 0 from J; bases not matched to a gene: 15. CDR3 size: 19 residues. CDR3 sequence (DNA): TGTGCCAGCAGCGAAAATCAGGGGGCCGGGACAGCCTCCTACAATGAGCAGTTCTTC. Amino acids: CASSENQGAGTASYNEQFF.

Sample share makes this clonotype medium-sized. The V and J genes are TRBV11-2 and TRBJ2-1; D may correspond to TRBD1 or TRBD2 (5 bases each). The length of the CDR3 is 20 residues. With 2 bases removed from V and 7 bases from J, the gap between germline ends came to 30 bases. Germline V lookup: CDR1 SGHAT, CDR2 FQNNGV. CDR3: CASSLRGVTGQIVSGNEQFF. The CDR3 nucleotides are TGTGCCAGCAGCTTACGAGGCGTCACAGGTCAGATAGTGAGCGGAAATGAGCAGTTCTTC.

This clonotype was counted a single time. A read error may account for a junction end that differs from germline. V gene TRBV20-1 combines with J gene TRBJ2-7; TRBD2 matches 11 bases. CDR3 length: 16 residues. Germline assignment: CDR1 DFQATT and CDR2 SNEGSKA (reference sequence). CDR3 coding DNA: TGCAGTGCAACTCCCAGACTAGCGGGAAAGTCATGGGAGCAATACTTC. Its protein is CSATPRLAGKSWEQYF.

The V call is TRBV5-4, the J call TRBJ2-5; possibly TRBD1 for D (6 bases). The V end was cut by 4 bases, the J end by 5 bases, with 21 bases between. The germline CDR1 and CDR2 sequences are SGHNT and YYREEE (reference sequence). This CDR3 has 16 residues. The CDR3 loop is CASSPLATGPYETQYF. The CDR3 DNA reads TGTGCCAGCAGCCCTCTTGCGACAGGCCCCTACGAGACCCAGTACTTC.

The sample holds a few counts of this clonotype. The chain uses TRBV7-3 and TRBJ1-5; no firm D call. The germline V gene has CDR1 SGHTA and CDR2 FQGTGA. This CDR3 spans 13 amino acids. CDR3 protein: CARDPEASQPQHF. The CDR3 nucleotides are TGTGCTAGAGACCCCGAGGCCAGTCAGCCCCAGCATTTT.

The rearrangement joins TRBV2 to TRBJ2-1; 13 bases fit TRBD2. CDR3 length equals 14 residues. The germline V gene has CDR1 SNHLY and CDR2 FYNNEI. Germline trimming cut 10 bases from V and 15 bases from J; bases unmatched to any gene: 15. As DNA, the CDR3 is TGTGCCACGACTAGCGGGGGGTTCGGGCAAGTTGGGTTCTTC. Residues: CATTSGGFGQVGFF.

The gene calls are TRBV20-1 and TRBJ1-2; a weak D match, TRBD1 (5 bases). The length of the CDR3 is 12 residues. Trimming took off 1 base at V and 4 bases at J, with 7 bases between the two ends. CDR1 and CDR2 from the germline V gene are DFQATT and SNEGSKA (reference sequence). The CDR3 DNA reads TGCAGTGCTAGAGGTGACAGCTATGGCTACACCTTC. It encodes CSARGDSYGYTF.